The clone carrying this T cell receptor (beta chain) was observed many times. This sample is drawn from a study of T-cell reconstitution after alpha-beta-depleted transplantation in children. Unique molecular identifiers featured in how the TCRbeta library was prepared. TCRdb reanalysed the PCR reads using MiXCR and keeps one entry per CDR3 protein. The sample has hundreds of thousands of distinct CDR3 sequences; approximately 9.5% are singletons. The TCR comes from a human donor who donated a stem cell graft to a child with acute lymphoblastic leukemia. Sample: PBMCs from the stem cell graft donor, taken from the stem cell graft.

The CDR3 region is CRPVQGTNYGYTF. In nucleotides, the CDR3 is TGCAGGCCCGTCCAGGGAACTAACTATGGCTACACCTTC. The genes are TRBV20-1 and TRBJ1-2; a weak D match, TRBD1 (5 bases). The CDR3 totals 13 residues. Germline loops: CDR1 DFQATT, CDR2 SNEGSKA (reference sequence).